A single sample gave rise to the 26 T cell receptor beta chains below, sequenced in a study of PD-1 blockade in classical Hodgkin lymphoma. All patients experienced relapse after autologous stem cell transplantation, and brentuximab vedotin exposure was variable. Assay: immunoSEQ multiplex PCR; the TCRdb copy retains only in-frame clones and omits some. The sample consists of approximately 19,000 clones, around 80% of them appearing once. This specimen consisted of peripheral blood mononuclear cells (PBMCs), obtained before the second cycle of nivolumab. The receptors were gathered from a human donor with classical Hodgkin lymphoma.

This clone turned up a few times. The chain uses TRBV2 and TRBJ1-3; D is uncertain. Trimming left V 6 bases short and J 0 bases short, with 9 bases between. This CDR3 comprises 14 residues. CDR1 is SNHLY and CDR2 is FYNNEI in the germline V gene. Here the CDR3 DNA reads TGTGCCAGCAGCGTAACAGTCTCTGGAAACACCATATATTTT. Its translation is CASSVTVSGNTIYF.

This rearrangement joins TRBV11-3 to TRBJ2-2; D ambiguous. CDR1 and CDR2 from the germline V gene are SGHNT and YENEEA. CDR3 length equals 14 residues. V was clipped by 1 base and J by 7 bases, with 10 bases between them. CDR3 residues: CASSLATSGGELFF. In nucleotides, the CDR3 is TGTGCCAGCAGCTTAGCGACTTCGGGCGGGGAGCTGTTTTTT.

The CDR3 DNA reads as TGCAGCGTTGAGACAGGAGGGCCCTACGAGCAGTACTTC. This codes for CSVETGGPYEQYF. The rearrangement links TRBV29-1 to TRBJ2-7; possibly TRBD1 or TRBD2 for D (6 bases each). CDR3 size: 13 residues. The V and J ends lost 3 bases and 2 bases respectively, with 11 bases between them. Germline loops: CDR1 SQVTM, CDR2 ANQGSEA.

This clone has more than one count but fewer than ten. This CDR3 reads CASSLVDNTEAFF. Here the CDR3 DNA reads TGCGCCAGCAGCTTGGTGGATAACACTGAAGCTTTCTTT. V is TRBV5-1 and J is TRBJ1-1, with no clear D. The germline gives CDR1 SGHRS, CDR2 YFSETQ. This CDR3 contains 13 residues. V was trimmed by 0 bases and J by 2 bases, leaving 5 bases between them. The variable domain in full, with the rest retrieved from reference TRBV5-1 and TRBJ1-1, is KAGVTQTPRYLIKTRGQQVTLSCSPISGHRSVSWYQQTPGQGLQFLFEYFSETQRNKGNFPGRFSGRQFSNSRSEMNVSTLELGDSALYLCASSLVDNTEAFFGQGTRLTVV.

The rearrangement links TRBV27 to TRBJ1-6, with 9 bases matching TRBD1. The CDR3 runs to 15 residues. Germline lookup yields CDR1 MNHEY and CDR2 SMNVEV (reference sequence). Losses at the gene ends were 5 bases for V and 10 bases for J; bases not matched to a gene: 9. The CDR3 DNA sequence: TGTGCCAGCAGTACCCCAGGGACAGGGAGATCACCCCTCCACTTT. Translating gives CASSTPGTGRSPLHF.

The rearrangement uses TRBV2 and TRBJ1-1, with TRBD1 matching over 7 bases. Trimming cost V 8 bases and J 4 bases; bases outside gene matches: 10. The CDR3 spans 14 residues. CDR1 is SNHLY and CDR2 is FYNNEI in the germline V gene. In DNA form, the CDR3 reads TGTGCCAGCGGACTCAGGGGGGATGGCACTGAAGCTTTCTTT. This gives the protein CASGLRGDGTEAFF. Drawing the rest from reference TRBV2 and TRBJ1-1, the complete variable domain is EPEVTQTPSHQVTQMGQEVILRCVPISNHLYFYWYRQILGQKVEFLVSFYNNEISEKSEIFDDQFSVERPDGSNFTLKIRSTKLEDSAMYFCASGLRGDGTEAFFGQGTRLTVV.

This clone was counted only a few times. This CDR3 is CAWSEGGNQPQHF. DNA of the CDR3: TGTGCCTGGAGTGAGGGTGGGAATCAGCCCCAGCATTTT. J is TRBJ1-5 and V is TRBV30; D uncertain. The CDR3 contains 13 residues. Germline V gene data show CDR1 as GTSNPN and CDR2 as SVGIG (reference sequence). Between the trimmed V and J ends, which lost 1 base and 4 bases, there was a span of 8 bases.

The gene calls are TRBV7-9 and TRBJ2-2, with D possibly TRBD2 on 5 matching bases. Trimming pared 6 bases from V and 3 bases from J, leaving 17 bases between. CDR1 SEHNR and CDR2 FQNEAQ come from the germline V gene (reference sequence). The CDR3 loop spans 16 amino acids. CDR3 bases: TGTGCCAGCAGTCAGGAGGTCATGTTCGACACCGGGGAGCTGTTTTTT. It codes for CASSQEVMFDTGELFF.

This chain connects TRBV4-1 to TRBJ2-7; 12 nucleotides match TRBD2. Germline CDR1 reads MGHRA; CDR2 reads YSYEKL. V was clipped by 3 bases and J by 7 bases; unmatched bases: 13. The CDR3 loop spans 17 amino acids. CDR3 amino acids: CASSQAGASGGAREQYF. CDR3 nucleotide sequence: TGCGCCAGCAGCCAGGCCGGGGCTAGCGGGGGGGCAAGGGAGCAGTACTTC.

The table lists this clone with a few counts. The chain employs TRBV6-5 and TRBJ1-1; 9 nucleotides match TRBD1. Germline V gene data show CDR1 as MNHEY and CDR2 as SVGAGI. The V gene end was trimmed by 7 bases and the J gene end by 11 bases; junction bases not matched to a gene: 5. The CDR3 spans 11 residues. CDR3 DNA sequence: TGTGCCAGCACCCGGGACAGGGTTGCTTTCTTT. It codes for CASTRDRVAFF.

CDR3 DNA sequence: TGTGCCAGTAACCTACCCGGGTTGACAGATACGCAGTATTTT. Its translation: CASNLPGLTDTQYF. J is TRBJ2-3 and V is TRBV19; D gene unclear. This CDR3 has 14 residues. The V gene's germline CDR1 is LNHDA and CDR2 SQIVND (reference sequence). V lost 7 bases and J 3 bases, leaving 14 bases between the germline ends.

The rearrangement links TRBV18 to TRBJ1-3, with D uncertain. The CDR3 loop spans 16 amino acids. Germline V lookup: CDR1 KGHSH, CDR2 LQKENI. V was shortened by 0 bases and J by 4 bases, with 13 bases between the two germline ends. The CDR3 DNA reads as TGTGCCAGCTCACCACCAAACACCTTCTCCGGAAACACCATATATTTT. Residues: CASSPPNTFSGNTIYF.

The V call is TRBV29-1, the J call TRBJ2-2; 8 bases agree with TRBD1. With 6 bases clipped from V and 3 bases from J, the junction kept 3 bases outside the gene matches. Germline V lookup: CDR1 SQVTM, CDR2 ANQGSEA. This CDR3 is 13 amino acids long. In DNA form, the CDR3 reads TGCAGCGTCGGGACAGGCGACACCGGGGAGCTGTTTTTT. This sequence encodes CSVGTGDTGELFF.

The chain joins TRBV5-4 to TRBJ1-1; no reliable D call. This CDR3 has 15 amino acids. Trimming left V 1 base short and J 0 bases short, with 10 bases between. From germline, CDR1 is SGHNT and CDR2 YYREEE (reference sequence). CDR3 coding DNA: TGTGCCAGCAGCTTGTCCCCTGTTTTGAACACTGAAGCTTTCTTT. As protein: CASSLSPVLNTEAFF.

The CDR3: CATRTSGLLQETQYF. CDR3 coding DNA: TGTGCCACTCGGACTAGCGGGTTACTCCAAGAGACCCAGTACTTC. The rearrangement uses TRBV19 and TRBJ2-5, with TRBD2 matching over 11 bases. V was pared by 10 bases and J by 1 base, with 8 bases of the junction left unmatched. Germline V gives CDR1 LNHDA, CDR2 SQIVND (reference sequence). The CDR3 runs to 15 residues.

This chain uses TRBV6-5 with TRBJ2-7; D is unclear. The length of the CDR3 is 13 residues. CDR1 MNHEY and CDR2 SVGAGI come from the germline V gene. V was trimmed by 3 bases and J by 3 bases, leaving 9 bases between them. The CDR3: CASSYTPLYEQYF. The CDR3 bases are TGTGCCAGCAGTTATACTCCTCTCTACGAGCAGTACTTC.

This chain uses TRBV30 with TRBJ1-4, with 9 bases lining up with TRBD1. V lost 1 base, J lost 8 bases, and 5 bases stayed unmatched. The CDR3 sequence is 14 residues long. Germline loops: CDR1 GTSNPN, CDR2 SVGIG (reference sequence). Here the CDR3 DNA reads TGTGCCTGGAGTGACGGGACAGGGAGAGAAAAACTGTTTTTT. It codes for CAWSDGTGREKLFF.

The CDR3 loop reads CASRAGTGLNQPQHF. CDR3 in DNA: TGCGCCAGCAGGGCCGGGACAGGTCTCAATCAGCCCCAGCATTTT. This chain links TRBV10-2 with TRBJ1-5; 8 bases line up with TRBD1. V gave up 6 bases and J gave up 3 bases; unmatched junction bases: 7. CDR3 length: 15 amino acids. Germline assignment: CDR1 WSHSY and CDR2 SAAADI.

This sequence joins TRBV10-1 and TRBJ2-5; D might be TRBD1 (7 bases). V was cut by 2 bases and J by 0 bases, with 16 bases left in between. The CDR3 is 17 amino acids. Germline V lookup: CDR1 WNHNN, CDR2 SYGVQD (reference sequence). The CDR3 here is CASSERSRGAHQETQYF. The CDR3 DNA sequence: TGCGCCAGCAGTGAGAGGTCCAGGGGGGCCCACCAAGAGACCCAGTACTTC.

The J gene is TRBJ1-4, the V gene TRBV9; tentatively, D is TRBD1 (5 bases). Germline lookup yields CDR1 SGDLS and CDR2 YYNGEE. CDR3 length: 14 residues. The V gene lost 2 bases and the J gene lost 5 bases, with 10 bases spanning the gap. For the CDR3, the DNA is TGTGCCAGCAGCGTCGGGGGGTGGAATGAAAAACTGTTTTTT. It codes for CASSVGGWNEKLFF.

The rearrangement links TRBV6-1 to TRBJ1-4; no reliable D call. Per the germline V gene, CDR1 is MNHNS and CDR2 is SASEGT. The CDR3 consists of 14 residues. The germline V and J ends were trimmed by 2 bases and 9 bases, with 13 bases remaining between them. In DNA form, the CDR3 reads TGTGCCAGCAGTGAAACCGGGGAAGGAAAAAAACTGTTTTTT. This sequence encodes CASSETGEGKKLFF.

In this sample, this clone turned up once. This rearrangement joins TRBV6-4 to TRBJ1-6; D is perhaps TRBD1 (5 bases). The CDR3 consists of 16 residues. Germline-derived CDR1 and CDR2 are MRHNA and SNTAGT. V lost 9 bases to trimming and J lost 1 base, with 16 bases between them. CDR3 sequence reads: CARLRQRVSYNSPLHF. In DNA form, the CDR3 reads TGTGCCAGGCTACGACAGAGGGTATCCTATAATTCACCCCTCCACTTT.

The chain joins TRBV7-6 to TRBJ1-2; D might be TRBD1 (5 bases). V lost 4 bases, J lost 5 bases, and 23 bases lay in between. The CDR3 totals 17 residues. Germline V gene lookup returns CDR1 SGHVS and CDR2 FNYEAQ. DNA for the CDR3: TGTGCCAGCAGCTCCCGGCTGCGGGGGGAGGTGGCGTATGGCTACACCTTC. It codes for CASSSRLRGEVAYGYTF.

The rearrangement joins TRBV7-9 to TRBJ2-7; TRBD2 might be the D (5 bases). This CDR3 is 15 amino acids long. In germline, CDR1 is SEHNR, CDR2 FQNEAQ (reference sequence). Trimming pared 3 bases from V and 3 bases from J, leaving 15 bases between. In DNA, the CDR3 is TGTGCCAGCAGCTTCATGAGGGATAACCTCTACGAGCAGTACTTC. It yields the protein CASSFMRDNLYEQYF.

V and J are TRBV18 and TRBJ1-2; 7 bases agree with TRBD1. This CDR3 region has 14 residues. V trimming: 0 bases; J trimming: 10 bases; junction bases outside the gene matches: 8. Germline values: CDR1 KGHSH, CDR2 LQKENI. In DNA form, the CDR3 reads TGTGCCAGCTCACCACCGGGACAGTCCTTTCACTACACCTTC. This sequence encodes CASSPPGQSFHYTF.

V usage is TRBV10-3 and J usage is TRBJ2-7, with D tentatively TRBD1 (6 bases). Per germline, CDR1 ENHRY and CDR2 SYGVKD. CDR3 length equals 14 residues. Trimming shortened V by 0 bases and J by 6 bases, and 12 bases separated the two germline ends. Written as DNA, the CDR3 is TGTGCCATCAGTGAGTCATGGACAGCGACCGAGCAGTACTTC. This sequence encodes CAISESWTATEQYF.